One and the same sample provided the 21 T cell receptor beta chains below, sequenced in a study of blood T cell repertoires in COVID-19. TCRdb keeps only in-frame clones here, not all; method: immunoSEQ multiplex PCR. The repertoire consists of about 300,000 clones, with under 90% occurring once and the leading ten covering less than 2%. Sequencing was carried out using peripheral blood. These receptors were obtained from a woman in her twenties or thirties with COVID-19, enrolled during active disease.

The genes are TRBV19 and TRBJ1-6; 7 positions match TRBD1. The CDR3 has 14 amino acids. Germline CDR1 is LNHDA and CDR2 is SQIVND (reference sequence). J gave up 10 bases and V 3 bases, and 6 bases lay outside the gene matches. The CDR3 region is CASSMTGRKSPLHF. The DNA for the CDR3 is TGTGCCAGTAGTATGACAGGGAGGAAATCACCCCTCCACTTT. Full variable domain (outside the CDR3, taken from reference TRBV19 and TRBJ1-6): DGGITQSPKYLFRKEGQNVTLSCEQNLNHDAMYWYRQDPGQGLRLIYYSQIVNDFQKGDIAEGYSVSREKKESFPLTVTSAQKNPTAFYLCASSMTGRKSPLHFGNGTRLTVT.

This clone appeared once. V usage is TRBV4-3 and J usage is TRBJ2-1, with D possibly TRBD2 on 6 matching bases. Deletions cut 1 base from V and 7 bases from J, with 14 bases between. The CDR3 runs 15 residues. The germline V gene has CDR1 LGHNA and CDR2 YSLEER. The CDR3 region is CASSQVWYGGNEQFF. The CDR3 DNA reads as TGCGCCAGCAGCCAAGTCTGGTACGGGGGAAATGAGCAGTTCTTC.

V gene TRBV19 combines with J gene TRBJ1-5, with D perhaps TRBD1 (5 bases). Germline assignment: CDR1 LNHDA and CDR2 SQIVND (reference sequence). V was shortened by 6 bases and J by 3 bases, with 15 bases between the two germline ends. The CDR3 consists of 15 residues. CDR3 nucleotides: TGTGCCAGTAGAAGCCTCGACAGACCCAATCAGCCCCAGCATTTT. This sequence encodes CASRSLDRPNQPQHF.

This clone was recorded many times. J is TRBJ2-7 and V is TRBV7-9; D gene unclear. The V gene lost 5 bases and the J gene lost 4 bases, with 15 bases spanning the gap. Germline lookup yields CDR1 SEHNR and CDR2 FQNEAQ (reference sequence). The CDR3 contains 14 residues. The CDR3, as DNA: TGTGCCAGCAGCCTCCTTGGAGCAGATTACGAGCAGTACTTC. Residues: CASSLLGADYEQYF.

Only a few counts were recorded for this clone. The chain links TRBV15 to TRBJ2-7; 11 bases agree with TRBD2. Germline CDR1 and CDR2: LNHNV and YYDKDF (reference sequence). The CDR3 sequence is 16 residues long. J lost 3 bases, V lost 1 base, and 5 bases had no gene match. As DNA, the CDR3 is TGTGCCACCAGCAGAGGCGATGGACTAGCGGGCTACGAGCAGTACTTC. As protein: CATSRGDGLAGYEQYF.

This chain uses TRBV7-2 with TRBJ1-5; D may be TRBD1 (5 bases). The CDR3 runs to 13 residues. Trimming cost V 4 bases and J 4 bases, with 8 bases left between them. Germline CDR1 reads SGHTA; CDR2 reads FQGNSA. The CDR3 loop is CASSSDRNQPQHF. The CDR3 nucleotides are TGTGCCAGCAGCTCCGACAGAAATCAGCCCCAGCATTTT.

This sequence joins TRBV6-6 and TRBJ2-5; D may be TRBD2 (7 bases). V was pared by 7 bases and J by 3 bases, with 18 bases between. CDR3 length: 15 residues. CDR1 is MNHNY and CDR2 is SVGAGI in the germline V gene (reference sequence). The CDR3 here is CASTSAGGAKETQYF. CDR3 in DNA: TGTGCCAGCACCTCCGCTGGGGGGGCTAAAGAGACCCAGTACTTC.

The chain couples TRBV19 to TRBJ1-5; D gene ambiguous. The CDR3 totals 15 residues. Trimming took 3 bases from V and 1 from J, leaving 10 bases between them. Germline CDR1 is LNHDA and CDR2 is SQIVND (reference sequence). The CDR3 here is CASSILEQSNQPQHF. The CDR3 DNA reads TGTGCCAGTAGTATCCTTGAACAGAGCAATCAGCCCCAGCATTTT. Full variable domain (remainder filled in from reference TRBV19 and TRBJ1-5): DGGITQSPKYLFRKEGQNVTLSCEQNLNHDAMYWYRQDPGQGLRLIYYSQIVNDFQKGDIAEGYSVSREKKESFPLTVTSAQKNPTAFYLCASSILEQSNQPQHFGDGTRLSIL.

The chain joins TRBV11-2 to TRBJ1-1; no clear D. CDR1 is SGHAT, CDR2 FQNNGV, per germline. V lost 1 base and J lost 11, with 8 bases in between. The CDR3 is 11 residues long. The CDR3 nucleotides read TGTGCCAGCAGCTTAGTTGGCAGGGCTTTCTTT. It is translated as CASSLVGRAFF.

The chain combines TRBV29-1 with TRBJ1-2; tentatively, D is TRBD1 (5 bases). V gave up 4 bases and J gave up 3 bases, with 21 bases separating them. Germline lookup yields CDR1 SQVTM and CDR2 ANQGSEA. The CDR3 covers 16 residues. For the CDR3, the DNA is TGCAGCGTTGGGCCCCTCAGGGAGGGAAGGCACTATGGCTACACCTTC. Its protein is CSVGPLREGRHYGYTF. The full variable domain, with the rest looked up from reference TRBV29-1 and TRBJ1-2, is SAVISQKPSRDICQRGTSLTIQCQVDSQVTMMFWYRQQPGQSLTLIATANQGSEATYESGFVIDKFPISRPNLTFSTLTVSNMSPEDSSIYLCSVGPLREGRHYGYTFGSGTRLTVV.

This clone was picked up one time. This rearrangement joins TRBV13 to TRBJ2-3, with TRBD2 matching over 9 bases. The CDR3 loop spans 13 amino acids. Germline V gives CDR1 PRHDT, CDR2 FYEKMQ (reference sequence). With V trimmed by 0 bases and J by 11 bases, 3 bases remained unmatched. The chain's CDR3 is CASSLGAGGLQYF. The CDR3 nucleotides are TGTGCCAGCAGCTTAGGAGCGGGGGGCCTGCAGTATTTT.

The chain employs TRBV28 and TRBJ2-1; no clear D. The germline V and J ends were trimmed by 8 bases and 8 bases, with 19 bases remaining between them. The CDR3 totals 14 residues. Germline assignment: CDR1 MDHEN and CDR2 SYDVKM. This CDR3 is CASRPYRPTYEQFF. As DNA, the CDR3 is TGTGCCAGCCGACCCTACAGACCAACATATGAGCAGTTCTTC.

This chain links TRBV19 with TRBJ2-1; TRBD2 might be the D (6 bases). Trimming removed 2 bases from V and 10 bases from J, with 18 bases in between. Looked up from germline, CDR1 is LNHDA and CDR2 is SQIVND (reference sequence). The CDR3 extends over 15 amino acids. The CDR3 loop is CASSISRLGAREQFF. The CDR3 coding sequence is TGTGCCAGTAGTATAAGCCGACTAGGGGCGCGGGAGCAGTTCTTC. Full variable domain (rest looked up from reference TRBV19 and TRBJ2-1): DGGITQSPKYLFRKEGQNVTLSCEQNLNHDAMYWYRQDPGQGLRLIYYSQIVNDFQKGDIAEGYSVSREKKESFPLTVTSAQKNPTAFYLCASSISRLGAREQFFGPGTRLTVL.

The genes are TRBV6-5 and TRBJ1-5, with D possibly matching TRBD1 (5 bases). Germline CDR1 is MNHEY and CDR2 is SVGAGI. Trimming left V 2 bases short and J 2 bases short, with 7 bases between. CDR3 size: 14 residues. CDR3 in DNA: TGTGCCAGCAGTTACCAGGGTGGCAATCAGCCCCAGCATTTT. It is translated as CASSYQGGNQPQHF.

J is TRBJ2-1 and V is TRBV27; maybe TRBD2 (5 bases). Trimming cost V 1 base and J 6 bases, with 13 bases left between them. Looked up from germline, CDR1 is MNHEY and CDR2 is SMNVEV (reference sequence). The CDR3 extends over 15 amino acids. The DNA for the CDR3 is TGTGCCAGCAGTTTATTGGGGAGCGGCCCCAATGAGCAGTTCTTC. This sequence encodes CASSLLGSGPNEQFF.

J is TRBJ2-1 and V is TRBV5-6; the match to TRBD2 covers 15 bases. V was clipped by 4 bases and J by 2 bases; unmatched bases: 10. CDR3 length: 19 residues. Per the germline V gene, CDR1 is SGHDT and CDR2 is YYEEEE. The CDR3 DNA is TGTGCCAGCAGCCCAGGGACTAGCGGGGGGTTTTTAACCTACAATGAGCAGTTCTTC. This gives the protein CASSPGTSGGFLTYNEQFF.

The V call is TRBV25-1, the J call TRBJ1-2, with D maybe TRBD1 (6 bases). V was clipped by 6 bases and J by 8 bases, with 16 bases between them. Germline values: CDR1 MGHDK, CDR2 SYGVNS. The CDR3 has 13 amino acids. This CDR3 is CASRTGFGWGYTF. CDR3 bases: TGTGCCAGCAGGACAGGATTCGGATGGGGCTACACCTTC.

This rearrangement joins TRBV16 to TRBJ1-2; 7 positions agree with TRBD1. The CDR3 is 15 amino acids. CDR1 KGHSY and CDR2 FQNENV come from the germline V gene. Trimming took 5 bases from V and 4 from J; bases not matched to a gene: 10. The CDR3 nucleotides are TGTGCCAGCAGCTCTCGACAGGGTGGGCGCTATGGCTACACCTTC. It translates to CASSSRQGGRYGYTF.

Only a few counts were recorded for this clone. The chain carries TRBV11-3 and TRBJ1-1; weak D call: TRBD1 (6 bases). CDR1 SGHNT and CDR2 YENEEA come from the germline V gene. V was shortened by 5 bases and J by 1 base, with 14 bases between the two germline ends. CDR3 length: 15 amino acids. The chain's CDR3 is CASSNTGHRNTEAFF. The CDR3 DNA reads as TGTGCCAGCAGCAATACGGGACACAGGAACACTGAAGCTTTCTTT. The full variable domain, its missing parts supplied by reference TRBV11-3 and TRBJ1-1, is EAGVVQSPRYKIIEKKQPVAFWCNPISGHNTLYWYLQNLGQGPELLIRYENEEAVDDSQLPKDRFSAERLKGVDSTLKIQPAELGDSAVYLCASSNTGHRNTEAFFGQGTRLTVV.

The genes are TRBV29-1 and TRBJ1-2; 7 nucleotides agree with TRBD1. CDR1 is SQVTM and CDR2 is ANQGSEA in the germline V gene. The trim removed 4 bases at V and 4 bases at J, leaving 15 bases unmatched. The CDR3 spans 16 residues. The DNA of the CDR3 is TGCAGCGTTGTGGGGGGACAGACGAACGACCTCTATGGCTACACCTTC. Its protein product is CSVVGGQTNDLYGYTF.

A few counts support this clone. The rearrangement joins TRBV5-1 to TRBJ1-4; TRBD1 might be the D (5 bases). The germline gives CDR1 SGHRS, CDR2 YFSETQ. The germline V and J ends were trimmed by 0 bases and 5 bases, with 11 bases remaining between them. This CDR3 contains 15 residues. The CDR3: CASSLVGGENEKLFF. The CDR3 nucleotides read TGCGCCAGCAGCTTGGTTGGGGGGGAGAATGAAAAACTGTTTTTT.